These 26 T cell receptor beta chains were sequenced from one sample in a study of T cell responses to AZD1222 COVID-19 vaccine. Data came from immunoSEQ multiplex PCR; TCRdb stores just in-frame clones and leaves some out. The sample lists about 89,000 clones, about nine tenths occurring once. This material consisted of peripheral blood, taken 28 days after the second AZD1222 dose. These receptors came from an adult who received the AZD1222 COVID-19 vaccine.

The J gene is TRBJ1-2, the V gene TRBV3-1 (or the pseudogene TRBV3-2); maybe TRBD1 (5 bases). V shed 2 bases and J shed 7 bases, with 8 bases lying between them. There are 12 residues in the CDR3. Germline assignment: CDR1 LGHDT and CDR2 YNNKEL (reference sequence). The CDR3 spells CASSQSRVGYTF. In nucleotides, the CDR3 is TGTGCCAGCAGCCAATCCAGGGTTGGCTACACCTTC.

This chain uses TRBV5-6 with TRBJ2-7; D may be TRBD1 (6 bases). This CDR3 has 13 amino acids. Per the germline V gene, CDR1 is SGHDT and CDR2 is YYEEEE. V lost 3 bases to trimming and J lost 2 bases, with 9 bases between them. In DNA form, the CDR3 reads TGTGCCAGCAGCTGGACAGACACCTACGAGCAGTACTTC. It translates to CASSWTDTYEQYF.

The V and J genes are TRBV4-3 and TRBJ1-2, with D possibly being TRBD1 (6 bases). This CDR3 is built from 16 residues. V gave up 1 base and J gave up 8 bases, with 20 bases separating them. Germline V lookup: CDR1 LGHNA, CDR2 YSLEER. CDR3 sequence (DNA): TGCGCCAGCAGCCAAGCTTTTCGGGACATCTGGAAGGGCTACACCTTC. This gives the protein CASSQAFRDIWKGYTF.

The V gene is TRBV5-4, the J gene TRBJ1-3, with D perhaps matching TRBD1 (5 bases). With 2 bases removed from V and 8 bases from J, the gap between germline ends came to 11 bases. CDR1 is SGHNT, CDR2 YYREEE, per germline (reference sequence). The CDR3 contains 13 residues. The CDR3, as DNA: TGTGCCAGCAGCTTTGTAGGGGTGGACACCATATATTTT. Amino acid sequence: CASSFVGVDTIYF. The full variable domain, rest sourced from reference TRBV5-4 and TRBJ1-3, is ETGVTQSPTHLIKTRGQQVTLRCSSQSGHNTVSWYQQALGQGPQFIFQYYREEENGRGNFPPRFSGLQFPNYSSELNVNALELDDSALYLCASSFVGVDTIYFGEGSWLTVV.

This chain connects TRBV19 to TRBJ1-1, with D perhaps matching TRBD1 (5 bases). The germline CDR1 and CDR2 sequences are LNHDA and SQIVND (reference sequence). V lost 5 bases, J lost 4 bases, and 17 bases lay in between. This CDR3 spans 15 amino acids. The CDR3 nucleotides read TGTGCCAGTAGTTCCCCGGGGCAGAGGGGCACTGAAGCTTTCTTT. Translating it yields CASSSPGQRGTEAFF.

The chain employs TRBV4-1 and TRBJ2-7; D perhaps matches TRBD1 (5 bases). This CDR3 comprises 17 residues. Germline-derived CDR1 and CDR2 are MGHRA and YSYEKL. The V and J ends lost 0 bases and 2 bases respectively, with 17 bases between them. CDR3 amino acids: CASSQEPSSGFTYEQYF. The CDR3 nucleotides read TGCGCCAGCAGCCAAGAGCCGAGTTCAGGGTTCACCTACGAGCAGTACTTC.

The chain links TRBV12-3 or TRBV12-4 to TRBJ1-1; maybe TRBD1 (5 bases). The V end was cut by 3 bases, the J end by 10 bases, with 15 bases between. This CDR3 has 13 amino acids. For the CDR3, the DNA is TGTGCCAGCAGTTTTCCTAGGGGAGCAGGAGCTTTCTTT. As protein: CASSFPRGAGAFF.

The DNA of the CDR3 is TGTGCCAGCGGTGGCGGTAACACCTACAATGAGCAGTTCTTC. This sequence encodes CASGGGNTYNEQFF. The chain recombines TRBV2 with TRBJ2-1; no clear D. Trimming pared 8 bases from V and 2 bases from J, leaving 13 bases between. Germline-derived CDR1 and CDR2 are SNHLY and FYNNEI. The CDR3 loop spans 14 amino acids. Full variable domain (remainder filled in from reference TRBV2 and TRBJ2-1): EPEVTQTPSHQVTQMGQEVILRCVPISNHLYFYWYRQILGQKVEFLVSFYNNEISEKSEIFDDQFSVERPDGSNFTLKIRSTKLEDSAMYFCASGGGNTYNEQFFGPGTRLTVL.

CDR3 bases: TGTGCCAGCAGCTGGTTCGATCAGGGGGAAACTACGCAGTATTTT. Translated: CASSWFDQGETTQYF. V and J are TRBV3-1 (or the pseudogene TRBV3-2) and TRBJ2-3; TRBD1 aligns across 7 bases. Germline values: CDR1 LGHDT, CDR2 YNNKEL (reference sequence). The CDR3 contains 15 residues. With 5 bases clipped from V and 8 bases from J, the junction kept 13 bases outside the gene matches.

This rearrangement joins TRBV6-1 to TRBJ1-3; D call uncertain. The V end lost 2 bases, the J end lost 0 bases, and 14 bases lay between the germline ends. CDR1 and CDR2 from the germline V gene are MNHNS and SASEGT. The CDR3 totals 17 residues. The CDR3 loop is CASSERVLRLSGNTIYF. The CDR3 nucleotides are TGTGCCAGCAGTGAACGGGTGTTGCGACTCTCTGGAAACACCATATATTTT.

The chain recombines TRBV28 with TRBJ1-2; tentative D call: TRBD1 (5 bases). Trimming shortened V by 5 bases and J by 4 bases, and 14 bases separated the two germline ends. The CDR3 covers 14 residues. Germline CDR1 and CDR2: MDHEN and SYDVKM. DNA for the CDR3: TGTGCCAGCAGTCCCCCTACAGGTCTCTATGGCTACACCTTC. The encoded protein is CASSPPTGLYGYTF.

The rearrangement joins TRBV24-1 to TRBJ1-2; TRBD1 might be the D (5 bases). Looked up from germline, CDR1 is KGHDR and CDR2 is SFDVKD. V was shortened by 4 bases and J by 4 bases, with 9 bases between the two germline ends. This CDR3 region has 13 residues. The CDR3 sequence is CATSDRDGYGYTF. CDR3 in DNA: TGTGCCACCAGTGACCGGGACGGCTATGGCTACACCTTC.

The chain uses TRBV4-3 and TRBJ1-5; D is possibly TRBD1 (6 bases). This CDR3 is 16 amino acids long. Trimming shortened V by 1 base and J by 4 bases, and 14 bases separated the two germline ends. CDR1 LGHNA and CDR2 YSLEER come from the germline V gene. The CDR3 bases are TGCGCCAGCAGCCAAGTTCACAGGGCAGGGAATCAGCCCCAGCATTTT. It encodes CASSQVHRAGNQPQHF.

The chain joins TRBV19 to TRBJ1-5, with D possibly being TRBD1 (5 bases). Trimming cost V 6 bases and J 3 bases, with 9 bases left between them. The CDR3 loop spans 13 amino acids. CDR1 and CDR2 from the germline V gene are LNHDA and SQIVND (reference sequence). As DNA, the CDR3 is TGTGCCAGTAGCCAGGGTATCAATCAGCCCCAGCATTTT. Amino acids: CASSQGINQPQHF.

The CDR3 region has the DNA TGCGCCAGCAGCTTGGCCACGGGAGGGGATGGAGGCTACACCTTC. Translating gives CASSLATGGDGGYTF. V usage is TRBV5-1 and J usage is TRBJ1-2; D may be TRBD1 (5 bases). The CDR3 has 15 residues. Germline CDR1 SGHRS, CDR2 YFSETQ. Trimming took off 0 bases at V and 8 bases at J, with 17 bases between the two ends.

The V gene is TRBV9, the J gene TRBJ1-1; 7 nucleotides line up with TRBD1. Germline V lookup: CDR1 SGDLS, CDR2 YYNGEE. This CDR3 spans 11 amino acids. V shed 2 bases, J shed 13 bases, and the junction held 5 bases outside the gene matches. The CDR3 sequence: CASSVGTEVFF. The CDR3 DNA is TGTGCCAGCAGCGTGGGGACAGAGGTTTTCTTT.

The CDR3 loop is CASSWTGERGAFF. CDR3 DNA: TGTGCCAGCAGCTGGACAGGTGAACGGGGGGCTTTCTTT. The genes are TRBV7-9 and TRBJ1-1; 7 nucleotides match TRBD1. Trimming cost V 4 bases and J 11 bases; bases outside gene matches: 10. Looked up from germline, CDR1 is SEHNR and CDR2 is FQNEAQ (reference sequence). The CDR3 extends over 13 amino acids.

The genes are TRBV6-5 and TRBJ1-1, with D perhaps TRBD1 (5 bases). The ends were cut back, 5 bases at V and 4 bases at J, with 17 bases in the middle. The CDR3 has 15 residues. CDR1 and CDR2 (germline): MNHEY, SVGAGI. The DNA of the CDR3 is TGTGCCAGCAGTCCCCCCCGGGACTTCGTCACTGAAGCTTTCTTT. Encoded protein: CASSPPRDFVTEAFF.

This sequence joins TRBV4-1 and TRBJ1-4; 8 nucleotides line up with TRBD1. The CDR3 has 16 residues. Looked up from germline, CDR1 is MGHRA and CDR2 is YSYEKL. Germline trimming cut 1 base from V and 1 base from J; bases unmatched to any gene: 2. The CDR3 coding sequence is TGCGCCAGCAGCCAAGGGGGGACAGGAACTAATGAAAAACTGTTTTTT. It is translated as CASSQGGTGTNEKLFF.

The gene calls are TRBV9 and TRBJ2-7; unclear D gene. V shed 2 bases and J shed 2 bases, with 20 bases lying between them. The germline V gene has CDR1 SGDLS and CDR2 YYNGEE. The CDR3 is 17 amino acids. CDR3 in DNA: TGTGCCAGCAGCGTGAGGTTGGCAGGACGAAATCCCTACGAGCAGTACTTC. This gives the protein CASSVRLAGRNPYEQYF.

The chain joins TRBV5-1 to TRBJ1-2; TRBD1 matches 10 bases. V gave up 2 bases and J gave up 8 bases; unmatched junction bases: 12. The length of the CDR3 is 16 residues. CDR1 is SGHRS, CDR2 YFSETQ, per germline. CDR3 DNA sequence: TGCGCCAGCAGCTTTGTACCCGCCGGGACAGGGGACGGCTACACCTTC. This gives the protein CASSFVPAGTGDGYTF.

The chain carries TRBV9 and TRBJ2-3, with 9 bases matching TRBD1. The CDR3 runs to 14 residues. Trimming took 3 bases from V and 4 from J; bases not matched to a gene: 3. Germline assignment: CDR1 SGDLS and CDR2 YYNGEE. The CDR3 reads CASSAGQGPDTQYF. The CDR3 nucleotides are TGTGCCAGCAGCGCTGGACAGGGGCCAGATACGCAGTATTTT.

The genes are TRBV27 and TRBJ2-6; D unresolved. V was shortened by 5 bases and J by 4 bases, with 15 bases between the two germline ends. This CDR3 region has 16 residues. Germline-derived CDR1 and CDR2 are MNHEY and SMNVEV (reference sequence). CDR3 bases: TGTGCCAGCAGTCTCCGGGTCCTTCGGGGGGCCAACGTCCTGACTTTC. It is translated as CASSLRVLRGANVLTF.

The chain joins TRBV20-1 to TRBJ2-7; D is tentatively TRBD1 or TRBD2 (5 bases each). V shed 3 bases and J shed 2 bases, with 11 bases lying between them. The CDR3 runs to 13 residues. Germline loops: CDR1 DFQATT, CDR2 SNEGSKA (reference sequence). DNA of the CDR3: TGCAGTGCTAGTGGGGACGGCGCCTACGAGCAGTACTTC. Protein product: CSASGDGAYEQYF.

This clone appeared once. This rearrangement joins TRBV5-6 to TRBJ1-2; D gene unclear. Germline V lookup: CDR1 SGHDT, CDR2 YYEEEE. Between the trimmed V and J ends, which lost 4 bases and 3 bases, there was a span of 28 bases. The CDR3 is 19 residues long. CDR3 DNA: TGTGCCAGCAGCGGTGATATTTCGGCGTTGCATACCACTGACTATGGCTACACCTTC. This gives the protein CASSGDISALHTTDYGYTF.

This clone was seen a handful of times. This chain joins TRBV4-2 and TRBJ2-7, with D maybe TRBD2 (6 bases). Germline V gene lookup returns CDR1 LGHNA and CDR2 YNFKEQ. The CDR3 runs 15 residues. V dropped 0 bases and J dropped 5 bases, with 14 bases sitting between them. The CDR3 DNA reads TGTGCCAGCAGCCAAGACGGGGGATGGGGGAACGAGCAGTACTTC. Translated, it gives CASSQDGGWGNEQYF.